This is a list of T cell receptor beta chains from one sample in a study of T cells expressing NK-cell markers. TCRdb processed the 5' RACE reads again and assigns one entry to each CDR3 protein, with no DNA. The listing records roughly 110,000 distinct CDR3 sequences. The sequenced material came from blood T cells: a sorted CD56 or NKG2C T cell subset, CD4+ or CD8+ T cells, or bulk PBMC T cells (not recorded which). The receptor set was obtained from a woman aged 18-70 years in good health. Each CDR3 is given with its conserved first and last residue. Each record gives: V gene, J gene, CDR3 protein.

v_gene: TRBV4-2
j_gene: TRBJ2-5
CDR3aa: CASSQEWGWETQYF

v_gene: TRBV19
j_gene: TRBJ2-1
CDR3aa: CASSISYEQFF

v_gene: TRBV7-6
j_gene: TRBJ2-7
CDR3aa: CASSLDPPGLAFYEQYF

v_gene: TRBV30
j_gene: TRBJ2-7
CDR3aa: CAWNADSDYEQYF

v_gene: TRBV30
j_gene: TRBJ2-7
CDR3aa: CAWSVLTGGNEQYF

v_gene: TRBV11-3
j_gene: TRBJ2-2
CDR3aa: CASSLERGNTGELFF

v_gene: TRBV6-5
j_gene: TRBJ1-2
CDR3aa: CASSYGTATNYGYTF

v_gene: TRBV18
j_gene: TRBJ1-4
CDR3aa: CASSPGVATNEKLFF

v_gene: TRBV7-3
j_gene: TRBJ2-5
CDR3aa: CASSLRAGQYQETQYF

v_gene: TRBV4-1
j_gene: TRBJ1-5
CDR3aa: CASSQDRNQPQHF

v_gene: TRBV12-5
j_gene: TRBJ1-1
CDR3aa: CASGFEVTEAFF